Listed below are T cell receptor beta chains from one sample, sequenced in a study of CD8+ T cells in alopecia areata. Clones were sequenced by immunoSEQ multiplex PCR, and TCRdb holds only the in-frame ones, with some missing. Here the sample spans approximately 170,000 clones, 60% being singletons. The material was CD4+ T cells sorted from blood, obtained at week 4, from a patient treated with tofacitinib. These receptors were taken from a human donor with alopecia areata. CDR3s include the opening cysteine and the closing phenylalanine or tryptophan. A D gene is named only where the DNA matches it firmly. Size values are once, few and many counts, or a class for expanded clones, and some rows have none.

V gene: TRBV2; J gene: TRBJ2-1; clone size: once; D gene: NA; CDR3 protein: CASSVMRQHNEQFF; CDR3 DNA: TGTGCCAGCAGTGTTATGCGACAGCACAATGAGCAGTTCTTC
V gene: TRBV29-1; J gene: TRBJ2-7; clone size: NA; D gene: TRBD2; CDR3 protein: CSVESPSGKYEQYF; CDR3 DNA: TGCAGCGTTGAGTCCCCTAGCGGAAAATACGAGCAGTACTTC
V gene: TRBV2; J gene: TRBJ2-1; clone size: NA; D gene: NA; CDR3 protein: CASSRYNEQFF; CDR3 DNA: TGTGCCAGCAGTAGGTACAATGAGCAGTTCTTC
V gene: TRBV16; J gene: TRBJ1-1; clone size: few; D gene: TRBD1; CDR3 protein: CASSQDRVDTEAFF; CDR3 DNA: TGTGCCAGCAGCCAAGACAGGGTCGACACTGAAGCTTTCTTT
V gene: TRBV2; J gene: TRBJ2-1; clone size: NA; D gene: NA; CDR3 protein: CASKRGPSYNEQFF; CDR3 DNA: TGTGCCAGCAAGAGAGGGCCCTCCTACAATGAGCAGTTCTTC
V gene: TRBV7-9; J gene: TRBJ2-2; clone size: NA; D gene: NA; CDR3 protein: CASSSKASANTGELFF; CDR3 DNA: TGTGCCAGCAGCTCCAAAGCCAGCGCGAACACCGGGGAGCTGTTTTTT
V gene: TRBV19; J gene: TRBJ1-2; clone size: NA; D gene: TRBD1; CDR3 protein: CASSIGTGGYGYTF; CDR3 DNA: TGTGCCAGTAGTATCGGGACAGGGGGGTATGGCTACACCTTC
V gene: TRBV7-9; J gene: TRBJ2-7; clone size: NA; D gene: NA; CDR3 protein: CASSSTASSYEQYF; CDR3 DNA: TGTGCCAGCAGCTCGACTGCTAGCTCCTACGAGCAGTACTTC
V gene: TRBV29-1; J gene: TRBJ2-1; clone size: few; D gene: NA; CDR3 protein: CSVPTSAGYNEQFF; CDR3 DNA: TGCAGCGTTCCAACTTCGGCAGGATACAATGAGCAGTTCTTC
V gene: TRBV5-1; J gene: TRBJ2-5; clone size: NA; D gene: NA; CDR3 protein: CASSLAPGETQYF; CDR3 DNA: TGCGCCAGCAGCTTGGCCCCCGGTGAGACCCAGTACTTC
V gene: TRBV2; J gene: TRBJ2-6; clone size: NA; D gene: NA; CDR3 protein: CASRGRSGANVLTF; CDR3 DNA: TGTGCCAGCAGGGGAAGGTCTGGGGCCAACGTCCTGACTTTC
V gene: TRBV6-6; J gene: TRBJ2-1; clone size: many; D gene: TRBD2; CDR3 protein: CASSRLAGGGEGEFF; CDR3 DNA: TGTGCCAGCAGTCGACTAGCGGGAGGCGGAGAGGGTGAGTTCTTC
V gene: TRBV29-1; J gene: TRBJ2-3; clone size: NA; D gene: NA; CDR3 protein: CSVQLALTDTQYF; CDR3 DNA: TGCAGCGTTCAACTAGCCCTCACAGATACGCAGTATTTT
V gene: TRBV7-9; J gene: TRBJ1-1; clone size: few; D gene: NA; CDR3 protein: CALGGEAFF; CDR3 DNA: TGTGCCCTCGGGGGTGAGGCTTTCTTT
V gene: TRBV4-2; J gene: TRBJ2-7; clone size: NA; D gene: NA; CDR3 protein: CASSQIQGAYEQYF; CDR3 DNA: TGTGCCAGCAGCCAAATACAGGGTGCCTACGAGCAGTACTTC
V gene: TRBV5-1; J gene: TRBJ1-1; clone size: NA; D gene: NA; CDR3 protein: CASSDQQGNTEAFF; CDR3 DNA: TGCGCCAGCAGCGACCAACAGGGAAACACTGAAGCTTTCTTT
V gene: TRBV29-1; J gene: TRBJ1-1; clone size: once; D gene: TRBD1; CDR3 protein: CSVERGPGTEAFF; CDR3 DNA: TGCAGCGTTGAGAGGGGGCCGGGCACTGAAGCTTTCTTT
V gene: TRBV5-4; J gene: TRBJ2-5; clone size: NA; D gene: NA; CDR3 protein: CASNYIAGNLGTQYF; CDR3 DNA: TGTGCCAGCAACTACATAGCCGGGAACCTCGGGACCCAGTACTTC
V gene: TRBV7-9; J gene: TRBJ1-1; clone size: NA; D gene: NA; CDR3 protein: CASSPKGSPNTEAFF; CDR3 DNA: TGTGCCAGCAGCCCTAAAGGGTCACCGAACACTGAAGCTTTCTTT
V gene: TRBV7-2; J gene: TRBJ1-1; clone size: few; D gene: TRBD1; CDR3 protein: CASSLGDRDAFF; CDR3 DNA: TGTGCCAGCAGCTTAGGGGACAGGGATGCTTTCTTT
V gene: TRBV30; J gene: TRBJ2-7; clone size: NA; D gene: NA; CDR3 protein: CAYSSGAYEQYF; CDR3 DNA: TGTGCCTACTCTTCGGGGGCCTACGAGCAGTACTTC
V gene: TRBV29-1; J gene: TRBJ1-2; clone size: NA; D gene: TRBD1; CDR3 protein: CSATGGRKANYGYTF; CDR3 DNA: TGCAGCGCCACAGGGGGCCGGAAAGCTAACTATGGCTACACCTTC
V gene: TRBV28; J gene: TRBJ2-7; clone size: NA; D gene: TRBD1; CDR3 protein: CASRRPTGTYEQYF; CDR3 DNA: TGTGCCAGCAGGCGACCGACAGGGACCTACGAGCAGTACTTC
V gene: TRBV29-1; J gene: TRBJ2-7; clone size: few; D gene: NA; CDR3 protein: CSVTSTYEQYF; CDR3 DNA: TGCAGCGTTACCTCCACCTACGAGCAGTACTTC
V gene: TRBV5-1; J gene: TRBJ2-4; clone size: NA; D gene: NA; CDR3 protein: CASSLLSGRDIQYF; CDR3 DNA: TGCGCCAGCAGCTTGCTGTCGGGACGGGACATTCAGTACTTC
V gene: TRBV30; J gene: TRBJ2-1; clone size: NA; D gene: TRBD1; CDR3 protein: CAWSATTGAEQFF; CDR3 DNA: TGTGCCTGGAGTGCTACGACAGGGGCTGAGCAGTTCTTC
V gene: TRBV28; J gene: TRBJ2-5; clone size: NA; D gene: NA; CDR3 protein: CASSLGETQYF; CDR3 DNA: TGTGCCAGCAGTTTAGGGGAGACCCAGTACTTC
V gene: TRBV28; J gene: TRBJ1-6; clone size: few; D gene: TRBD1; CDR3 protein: CASRAGTGNSPLHF; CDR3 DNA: TGTGCCAGCAGGGCGGGGACAGGGAATTCACCCCTCCACTTT
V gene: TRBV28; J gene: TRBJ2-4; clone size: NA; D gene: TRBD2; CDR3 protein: CASSPTSGRIRNIQYF; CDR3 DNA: TGTGCCAGCAGCCCAACTAGCGGGAGAATTAGAAACATTCAGTACTTC
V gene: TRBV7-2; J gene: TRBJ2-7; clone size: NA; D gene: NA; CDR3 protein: CASSPWISEQYF; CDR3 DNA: TGTGCCAGCAGCCCGTGGATAAGCGAGCAGTACTTC
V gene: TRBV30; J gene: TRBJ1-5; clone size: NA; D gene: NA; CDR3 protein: CAWSVRWDQPQHF; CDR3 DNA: TGTGCCTGGAGTGTTAGGTGGGATCAGCCCCAGCATTTT
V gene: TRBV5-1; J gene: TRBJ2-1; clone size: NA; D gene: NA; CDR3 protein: CASSLARAAYNEQFF; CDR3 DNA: TGCGCCAGCAGCTTGGCCAGGGCCGCCTACAATGAGCAGTTCTTC
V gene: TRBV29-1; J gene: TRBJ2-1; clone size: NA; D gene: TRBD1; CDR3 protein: CSVNRGPGNEQFF; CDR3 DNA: TGCAGCGTGAACAGGGGCCCGGGCAATGAGCAGTTCTTC
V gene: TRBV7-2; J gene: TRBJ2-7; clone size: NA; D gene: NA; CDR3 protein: CASGAGTYPVQQYF; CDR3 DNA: TGTGCCAGCGGCGCCGGGACTTACCCTGTTCAGCAGTACTTC
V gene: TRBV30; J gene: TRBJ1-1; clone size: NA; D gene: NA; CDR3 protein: CAWSPRGATEAFF; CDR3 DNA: TGTGCCTGGAGCCCTCGGGGGGCAACTGAAGCTTTCTTT
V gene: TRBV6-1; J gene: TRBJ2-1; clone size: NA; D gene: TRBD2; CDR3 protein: CASSGLAGVLGYNEQFF; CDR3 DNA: TGTGCCAGCAGTGGACTAGCGGGAGTTTTAGGCTACAATGAGCAGTTCTTC
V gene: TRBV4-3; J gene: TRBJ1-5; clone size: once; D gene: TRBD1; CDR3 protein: CASSAGTGPNQPQHF; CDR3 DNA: TGCGCCAGCAGCGCTGGGACAGGGCCCAATCAGCCCCAGCATTTT
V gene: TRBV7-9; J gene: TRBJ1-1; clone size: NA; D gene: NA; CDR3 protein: CASKGTEAFF; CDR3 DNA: TGTGCCAGCAAGGGCACTGAAGCTTTCTTT
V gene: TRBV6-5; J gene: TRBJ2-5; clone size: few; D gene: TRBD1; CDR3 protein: CASSSGQGERETQYF; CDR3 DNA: TGTGCCAGCAGTTCGGGACAGGGGGAACGAGAGACCCAGTACTTC
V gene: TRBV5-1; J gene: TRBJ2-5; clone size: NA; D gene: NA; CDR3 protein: CASNFGQGETQYF; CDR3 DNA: TGCGCCAGCAACTTCGGTCAGGGAGAGACCCAGTACTTC
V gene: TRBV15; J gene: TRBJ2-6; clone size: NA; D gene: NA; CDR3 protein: CATSRWVSGANVLTF; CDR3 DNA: TGTGCCACCAGCAGATGGGTCTCTGGGGCCAACGTCCTGACTTTC
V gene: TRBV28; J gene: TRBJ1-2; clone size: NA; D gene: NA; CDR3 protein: CATLTQGNYGYTF; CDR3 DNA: TGTGCCACTCTTACACAGGGAAACTATGGCTACACCTTC
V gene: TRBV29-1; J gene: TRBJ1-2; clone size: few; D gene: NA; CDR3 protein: CSVESVGQGYGYTF; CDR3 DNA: TGCAGCGTTGAGTCCGTCGGGCAGGGCTATGGCTACACCTTC
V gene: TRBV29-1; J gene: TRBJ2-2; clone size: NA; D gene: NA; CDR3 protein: CSVLTGMNTGELFF; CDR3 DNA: TGCAGCGTTCTGACGGGAATGAACACCGGGGAGCTGTTTTTT
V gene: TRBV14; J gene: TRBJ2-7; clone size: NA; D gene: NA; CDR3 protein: CASSQEGTLRPYEQYF; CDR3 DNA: TGTGCCAGCAGCCAAGAAGGAACGTTGAGGCCCTACGAGCAGTACTTC